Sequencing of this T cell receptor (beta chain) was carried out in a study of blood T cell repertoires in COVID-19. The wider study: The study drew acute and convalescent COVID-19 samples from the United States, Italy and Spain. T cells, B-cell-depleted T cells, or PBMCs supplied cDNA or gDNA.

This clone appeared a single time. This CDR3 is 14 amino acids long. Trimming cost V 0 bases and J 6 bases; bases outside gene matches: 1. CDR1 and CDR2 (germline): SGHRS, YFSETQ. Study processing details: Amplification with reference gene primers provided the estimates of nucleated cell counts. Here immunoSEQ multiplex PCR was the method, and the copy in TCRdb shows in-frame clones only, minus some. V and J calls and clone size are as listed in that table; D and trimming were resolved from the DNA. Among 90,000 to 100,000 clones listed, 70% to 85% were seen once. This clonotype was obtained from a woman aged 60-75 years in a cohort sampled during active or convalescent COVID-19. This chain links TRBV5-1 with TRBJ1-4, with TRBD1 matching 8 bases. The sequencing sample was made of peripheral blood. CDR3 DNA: TGCGCCAGCAGCTTGGGACAGGGGTATGAAAAACTGTTTTTT. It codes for CASSLGQGYEKLFF.